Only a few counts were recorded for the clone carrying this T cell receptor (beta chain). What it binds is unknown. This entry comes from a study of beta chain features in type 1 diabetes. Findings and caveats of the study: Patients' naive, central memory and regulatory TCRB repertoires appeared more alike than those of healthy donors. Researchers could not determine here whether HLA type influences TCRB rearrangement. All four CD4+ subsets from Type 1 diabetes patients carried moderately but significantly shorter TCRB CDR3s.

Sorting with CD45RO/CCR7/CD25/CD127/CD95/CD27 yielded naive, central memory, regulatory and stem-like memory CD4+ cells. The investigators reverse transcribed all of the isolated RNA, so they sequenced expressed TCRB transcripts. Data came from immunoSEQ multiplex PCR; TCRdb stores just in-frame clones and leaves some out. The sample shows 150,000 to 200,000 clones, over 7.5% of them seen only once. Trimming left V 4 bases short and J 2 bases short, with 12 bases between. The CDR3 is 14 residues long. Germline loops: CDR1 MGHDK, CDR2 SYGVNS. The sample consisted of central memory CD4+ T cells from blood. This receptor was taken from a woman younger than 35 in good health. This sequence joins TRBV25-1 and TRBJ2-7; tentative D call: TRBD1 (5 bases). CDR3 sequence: CASSADSGTYEQYF. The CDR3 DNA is TGTGCCAGCAGTGCTGACAGTGGTACCTACGAGCAGTACTTC.